These 26 T cell receptor beta chains originate from one sample sequenced in a study of control samples from healthy donors and cancer patients. Some clones are missing from TCRdb's copy, which holds only in-frame ones; the method was immunoSEQ multiplex PCR. Found here are fewer than 200,000 clones, approximately 94% of them singletons; the top ten hold around 15%. What was sequenced was PBMCs. These TCRs come from a man in his sixties with colorectal cancer.

This chain uses TRBV18 with TRBJ1-2, with 7 bases aligning to TRBD1. Germline V lookup: CDR1 KGHSH, CDR2 LQKENI. V dropped 3 bases and J dropped 5; count of bases not matched to a gene: 9. The CDR3 loop spans 15 amino acids. The CDR3: CASSPTGPVGYGYTF. CDR3 nucleotide sequence: TGTGCCAGCTCACCGACAGGGCCAGTGGGATATGGCTACACCTTC.

This clone was detected only once. Additional DNA sequences in this sample encode the identical CDR3. This chain connects TRBV19 to TRBJ1-2, with D unresolved. Germline CDR1 reads LNHDA; CDR2 reads SQIVND (reference sequence). V lost 3 bases to trimming and J lost 5 bases, with 7 bases between them. CDR3 length equals 12 residues. DNA for the CDR3: TGTGCCAGTAGTATCGGGGATTATGGCTACACCTTC. It codes for CASSIGDYGYTF. The variable domain in full, with the rest retrieved from reference TRBV19 and TRBJ1-2, is DGGITQSPKYLFRKEGQNVTLSCEQNLNHDAMYWYRQDPGQGLRLIYYSQIVNDFQKGDIAEGYSVSREKKESFPLTVTSAQKNPTAFYLCASSIGDYGYTFGSGTRLTVV.

The chain is built from TRBV2 and TRBJ2-1, with D perhaps matching TRBD1 or TRBD2 (7 bases each). Germline V CDR1 and CDR2: SNHLY, FYNNEI. The length of the CDR3 is 16 residues. V was clipped by 4 bases and J by 9 bases, with 22 bases between them. CDR3 nucleotide sequence: TGTGCCAGCAGTGTGGACAGGACAGCGAGGGGGGGTGAGCAGTTCTTC. Protein: CASSVDRTARGGEQFF.

The chain employs TRBV24-1 and TRBJ1-4, with 8 bases aligning to TRBD1. V dropped 1 base and J dropped 6; count of bases not matched to a gene: 6. Looked up from germline, CDR1 is KGHDR and CDR2 is SFDVKD. CDR3 size: 16 residues. Written as DNA, the CDR3 is TGTGCCACCAGTGATTTCGGAACAGGGGGAGATGAAAAACTGTTTTTT. This translates into CATSDFGTGGDEKLFF.

The V gene is TRBV7-9, the J gene TRBJ2-7; 8 positions match TRBD1. The junction had 3 bases not matched to a gene; V was cut back by 5 bases and J by 3 bases. Germline loops: CDR1 SEHNR, CDR2 FQNEAQ (reference sequence). This CDR3 is built from 13 residues. The CDR3 DNA reads as TGTGCCAGCAGCGCAGGGGGCCTCTACGAGCAGTACTTC. Translating gives CASSAGGLYEQYF.

CDR3 nucleotide sequence: TGTGCCAGCAGTGAGGGGAACACTGAAGCTTTCTTT. Its translation is CASSEGNTEAFF. The chain joins TRBV12-3 or TRBV12-4 to TRBJ1-1; D unclear. Between the trimmed V and J ends, which lost 5 bases and 1 base, there was a span of 5 bases. The CDR3 is made up of 12 amino acids.

Points on this clone: Other DNA sequences in this sample translate to the same CDR3. The genes are TRBV18 and TRBJ2-2; either TRBD1 or TRBD2 may fit D (5 bases each). The CDR3 is made up of 16 amino acids. Looked up from germline, CDR1 is KGHSH and CDR2 is LQKENI. Trimming pared 2 bases from V and 2 bases from J, leaving 12 bases between. The CDR3 region has the DNA TGTGCCAGCTCACCAGTCGGGACGGAAAACACCGGGGAGCTGTTTTTT. It specifies CASSPVGTENTGELFF.

This chain joins TRBV7-9 and TRBJ2-7, with TRBD2 matching over 12 bases. The germline V gene encodes CDR1 SEHNR and CDR2 FQNEAQ (reference sequence). J was trimmed by 3 bases and V by 5 bases; bases with no gene match: 11. The CDR3 runs to 17 residues. The CDR3: CASSTGASGGARYEQYF. The CDR3 DNA reads TGTGCCAGCAGCACGGGAGCTAGCGGGGGGGCTCGCTACGAGCAGTACTTC.

This chain joins TRBV24-1 and TRBJ2-7, with TRBD1 as a possible D gene (5 bases). Germline CDR1 reads KGHDR; CDR2 reads SFDVKD. The V and J ends lost 3 bases and 3 bases respectively, with 5 bases between them. This CDR3 is 12 amino acids long. CDR3 in amino acids: CATSDQGYEQYF. CDR3 DNA: TGTGCCACCAGTGATCAGGGCTACGAGCAGTACTTC.

This sequence joins TRBV2 and TRBJ1-4; the D is unclear. Trimming took off 3 bases at V and 6 bases at J, with 5 bases between the two ends. This CDR3 is 12 amino acids long. The germline CDR1 and CDR2 sequences are SNHLY and FYNNEI. CDR3 loop: CASSDVYEKLFF. The CDR3 DNA sequence: TGTGCCAGCAGTGATGTGTATGAAAAACTGTTTTTT. Full variable domain (rest looked up from reference TRBV2 and TRBJ1-4): EPEVTQTPSHQVTQMGQEVILRCVPISNHLYFYWYRQILGQKVEFLVSFYNNEISEKSEIFDDQFSVERPDGSNFTLKIRSTKLEDSAMYFCASSDVYEKLFFGSGTQLSVL.

This chain links TRBV18 with TRBJ1-1; D may be TRBD1 (6 bases). Between the trimmed V and J ends, which lost 6 bases and 2 bases, there was a span of 16 bases. There are 15 residues in the CDR3. From germline, CDR1 is KGHSH and CDR2 LQKENI. The CDR3 is CASSRGADANTEAFF. CDR3 coding DNA: TGTGCCAGCTCCCGGGGGGCGGATGCAAACACTGAAGCTTTCTTT.

This chain uses TRBV6-2 or TRBV6-3 with TRBJ2-7; 7 positions match TRBD1. Trimming cost V 3 bases and J 6 bases; bases outside gene matches: 11. The germline CDR1 and CDR2 sequences are MNHEY and SVGEGT. This CDR3 contains 15 residues. The CDR3 spells CASSYSRDSLPEQYF. CDR3 sequence (DNA): TGTGCCAGCAGTTATTCCCGGGACAGCCTCCCCGAGCAGTACTTC.

V usage is TRBV6-6 and J usage is TRBJ2-7, with D perhaps TRBD2 (7 bases). The CDR3 consists of 14 residues. The germline V gene has CDR1 MNHNY and CDR2 SVGAGI (reference sequence). With 0 bases removed from V and 6 bases from J, the gap between germline ends came to 12 bases. DNA for the CDR3: TGTGCCAGCAGTTACTCGGGGGGGGGCCGCGAGCAGTACTTC. Translation gives CASSYSGGGREQYF.

V is TRBV3-1 (or the pseudogene TRBV3-2) and J is TRBJ2-7; 8 bases align to TRBD1. Germline V gives CDR1 LGHDT, CDR2 YNNKEL (reference sequence). This CDR3 has 16 amino acids. V lost 3 bases to trimming and J lost 2 bases; unmatched junction nucleotides: 9. The CDR3 loop is CASSQAGQVGTYEQYF. The DNA of the CDR3 is TGTGCCAGCAGCCAGGCGGGACAGGTTGGGACCTACGAGCAGTACTTC.

CDR3 coding DNA: TGCGCCAGCAGCTCAACAATGGGGGACAGGGCCTTCTACGAGCAGTACTTC. It yields the protein CASSSTMGDRAFYEQYF. The chain employs TRBV5-1 and TRBJ2-7, with TRBD1 identical over 9 bases. CDR1 and CDR2 (germline): SGHRS, YFSETQ. The CDR3 is 17 amino acids. J gave up 3 bases and V 3 bases, and 13 bases lay outside the gene matches. Full variable domain (missing parts from reference TRBV5-1 and TRBJ2-7): KAGVTQTPRYLIKTRGQQVTLSCSPISGHRSVSWYQQTPGQGLQFLFEYFSETQRNKGNFPGRFSGRQFSNSRSEMNVSTLELGDSALYLCASSSTMGDRAFYEQYFGPGTRLTVT.

V usage is TRBV7-2 and J usage is TRBJ1-5; perhaps TRBD1 as D (6 bases). The CDR3 length is 15 residues. Per germline, CDR1 SGHTA and CDR2 FQGNSA. V lost 3 bases and J 7 bases, leaving 16 bases between the germline ends. The CDR3 nucleotides are TGTGCCAGCAGCTTTATCAGGGGATTGGAGCAGCCCCAGCATTTT. It specifies CASSFIRGLEQPQHF.

The rearrangement links TRBV5-1 to TRBJ1-2; D is unresolved. Germline V gene sequence: CDR1 SGHRS, CDR2 YFSETQ. The CDR3 runs 16 residues. V gave up 4 bases and J gave up 8 bases, with 24 bases separating them. The CDR3 region has the DNA TGCGCCAGCAGCCCGACCGGACCCCCGACCGATGAGGGCTACACCTTC. Encoded protein: CASSPTGPPTDEGYTF.

J is TRBJ1-2 and V is TRBV29-1, with a tentative D call TRBD1 (6 bases). Germline loops: CDR1 SQVTM, CDR2 ANQGSEA. CDR3 length: 14 amino acids. Trimming took 1 base from V and 4 from J, leaving 13 bases between them. The CDR3 protein is CSVEGGGRGYGYTF. In DNA form, the CDR3 reads TGCAGCGTTGAAGGGGGGGGGCGAGGCTATGGCTACACCTTC.

V usage is TRBV24-1 and J usage is TRBJ2-3; 12 positions agree with TRBD2. V shed 3 bases, J shed 5 bases, and the junction held 5 bases outside the gene matches. Germline CDR1 reads KGHDR; CDR2 reads SFDVKD. This CDR3 region has 16 residues. CDR3 sequence: CATSDVTSGGLDTQYF. For the CDR3, the DNA is TGTGCCACCAGTGATGTGACTAGCGGGGGTTTAGATACGCAGTATTTT.

For the CDR3, the DNA is TGTGCAAGTCGCCTAGAGGGGGGAAACTATGGCTACACCTTC. Translation: CASRLEGGNYGYTF. This sequence joins TRBV12-2 and TRBJ1-2. TRBV12-2 is deemed a pseudogene. This CDR3 is 14 amino acids long.

The V and J genes are TRBV7-9 and TRBJ2-2, with TRBD2 identical over 10 bases. The V and J ends lost 5 bases and 4 bases, in that order; junction bases with no gene match: 7. The CDR3 runs 16 residues. The germline gives CDR1 SEHNR, CDR2 FQNEAQ (reference sequence). The CDR3 loop is CASSGGLAGVTGELFF. DNA for the CDR3: TGTGCCAGCAGCGGTGGTCTAGCGGGGGTCACCGGGGAGCTGTTTTTT.

This clone was recorded once. The chain recombines TRBV5-6 with TRBJ1-6; D is perhaps TRBD1 (5 bases). V was trimmed by 0 bases and J by 9 bases, leaving 10 bases between them. The CDR3 has 14 amino acids. Per germline, CDR1 SGHDT and CDR2 YYEEEE. The CDR3 sequence: CASSLGQGGSPLHF. CDR3 nucleotide sequence: TGTGCCAGCAGCTTGGGCCAGGGTGGTTCACCCCTCCACTTT.

The chain couples TRBV27 to TRBJ2-7; 9 nucleotides line up with TRBD1. Per germline, CDR1 MNHEY and CDR2 SMNVEV (reference sequence). The CDR3 has 14 residues. After removal of 2 bases from V and 2 bases from J, the junction contained 1 base not matched to a gene. The CDR3 region is CASSLGQGPYEQYF. CDR3 sequence (DNA): TGTGCCAGCAGTTTAGGACAGGGGCCCTACGAGCAGTACTTC.

This clone appeared once. This chain joins TRBV4-3 and TRBJ2-2, with no clear D. CDR1 LGHNA and CDR2 YSLEER come from the germline V gene. The CDR3 totals 13 residues. Trimming pared 4 bases from V and 5 bases from J, leaving 8 bases between. Written as DNA, the CDR3 is TGCGCCAGCAGCCCTTCCCGGACCGGGGAGCTGTTTTTT. This translates into CASSPSRTGELFF.

J is TRBJ1-1 and V is TRBV5-1; D perhaps matches TRBD1 (5 bases). This CDR3 is 15 amino acids long. Germline V gene lookup returns CDR1 SGHRS and CDR2 YFSETQ. V was clipped by 2 bases and J by 4 bases, with 15 bases between them. Here the CDR3 reads CASSLQNGARTEAFF. In nucleotides, the CDR3 is TGCGCCAGCAGCTTACAAAACGGGGCGCGCACTGAAGCTTTCTTT.

CDR3 residues: CSAPSNEKLFF. Here the CDR3 DNA reads TGCAGTGCTCCCAGTAATGAAAAACTGTTTTTT. The genes are TRBV20-1 and TRBJ1-4; D call uncertain. CDR1 is DFQATT and CDR2 is SNEGSKA in the germline V gene (reference sequence). Trimming pared 5 bases from V and 4 bases from J, leaving 5 bases between. The CDR3 runs to 11 residues.